This T cell receptor beta chain was identified in a study of shared clonotypes between healthy human individuals. General observations from the study: Apart from blood, nothing was sampled; tissue repertoires likely differ. Larger estimated richness was generally recorded for naive subsets relative to memory subsets.

With 1 base clipped from V and 5 bases from J, the junction kept 7 bases outside the gene matches. This CDR3 contains 15 residues. Per germline, CDR1 SGHNT and CDR2 YYREEE (reference sequence). About this clone: Its antigen remains unidentified.

TCRdb's table, derived via immunoSEQ multiplex PCR, lists solely in-frame clones and lacks some. The sample has 2 million to 2.5 million clones; around 95% are singletons. This chain uses TRBV5-4 with TRBJ1-1; 8 bases align to TRBD1. Sequencing was performed on naive CD4+ T cells sorted from blood. As to subset: CD45RA+ positively selected. The sequence came from a man younger than 30 in good health. Here the CDR3 reads CASSLMAGGNTEAFF. The CDR3 DNA sequence: TGTGCCAGCAGCTTGATGGCAGGGGGCAATACTGAAGCTTTCTTT.